Sequencing of this T cell receptor (beta chain) was carried out in a study of vaccination effects on CD4 cells after COVID-19. CD4+ T cells specific for antigen were expanded with viral peptide pools by the ViraFEST assay before sequencing. CD4+ T cells were isolated after approximately 10 days of culture. Vaccine recipients had no previous SARS-CoV-2 infection; their nucleocapsid antibodies were negative. Days 3 and 7 were when half the medium was replaced with IL-2 medium. Regarding this clone: What it binds is unknown.

Sequenced by immunoSEQ multiplex PCR; TCRdb stores in-frame clones only, minus some. Of 68,000 or so clones in the sample, about four fifths were seen once. The ends were cut back, 3 bases at V and 10 bases at J, with 13 bases in the middle. From germline, CDR1 is SNHLY and CDR2 FYNNEI. The CDR3 consists of 13 residues. Specimen: CD4+ T cells from PBMCs cultured with SARS-CoV-2 spike peptides, collected before COVID-19 vaccination. The sequence came from a human donor who received a COVID-19 vaccine. The chain has TRBV2 and TRBJ2-1; D is unclear. Written as DNA, the CDR3 is TGTGCCAGCAGTGAGCTCCCTTCCCTGGAGCAGTTCTTC. Encoded protein: CASSELPSLEQFF.